The clone carrying this T cell receptor beta chain was detected many times. As yet, its antigen is unknown. This specimen comes from a study of T-cell reconstitution after alpha-beta-depleted transplantation in children. Study results and limitations: Surviving recipient T cells and thymic progenitors underlay high day-60 TCRbeta diversity in some patients. About two months after transplant, alpha-beta T cells reportedly came from several hundred expanded graft clones. By one year post-transplant, T-cell counts and diversity largely arose from T cells that were newly produced.

This CDR3 has 14 amino acids. Trimming removed 0 bases at V and 1 base at J, with 6 bases between. The germline gives CDR1 SGHRS, CDR2 YFSETQ. Researchers prepared the TCRbeta library using unique molecular identifiers, the study reports. MiXCR, run by TCRdb on the PCR reads, gives a single entry per CDR3 protein. Altogether fewer than 750,000 distinct CDR3 sequences are present, approximately 30% being singletons, with the ten largest covering less than 40%. This sample comprised PBMCs, obtained before TCRalphabeta/CD19-depleted stem cell transplant. The source of this sequence is a boy younger than two with Wiskott-Aldrich syndrome, due to receive a stem cell transplant. The V call is TRBV5-1, the J call TRBJ2-3; D unresolved. The chain's CDR3 is CASSLGQRTDTQYF. CDR3 nucleotide sequence: TGCGCCAGCAGCTTGGGACAACGCACAGATACGCAGTATTTT.